What follows are 19 T cell receptor beta chains derived from one specimen sequenced in a study of CD8 T cells in ankylosing spondylitis. In TCRdb, the 5' RACE reads were re-called with MiXCR into one record per CDR3 protein. The sample holds over 200,000 distinct CDR3 sequences, 10% seen once. Sequences were obtained from blood, either unsorted or a sorted T cell fraction (not recorded which). The receptors were sampled from a male donor with ankylosing spondylitis or in good health (not recorded which).

The table lists this clonotype with many counts. This rearrangement joins TRBV20-1 to TRBJ2-1, with TRBD2 identical over 8 bases. The ends lost 4 bases at V and 6 bases at J; junction bases unmatched: 8. This CDR3 has 14 residues. Germline V gene lookup returns CDR1 DFQATT and CDR2 SNEGSKA (reference sequence). The DNA of the CDR3 is TGCAGTGCTACTCCGGGACTAGGGGGCAATGAGCAGTTCTTC. It encodes CSATPGLGGNEQFF.

This clonotype showed up many times. The V and J genes are TRBV10-3 and TRBJ2-1, with TRBD2 matching over 13 bases. The CDR3 totals 14 residues. Trimming took 6 bases from V and 5 from J; bases not matched to a gene: 1. Per the germline V gene, CDR1 is ENHRY and CDR2 is SYGVKD. The CDR3 here is CAISGTSGDNEQFF. The CDR3 region has the DNA TGTGCCATCAGCGGGACTAGCGGGGACAATGAGCAGTTCTTC.

This clonotype turned up a few times. This CDR3 is CASSPEGANQPQHF. The DNA of the CDR3 is TGTGCCAGCTCACCAGAAGGGGCCAATCAGCCCCAGCATTTT. V and J are TRBV18 and TRBJ1-5; possibly TRBD1 for D (5 bases). With 2 bases removed from V and 3 bases from J, the gap between germline ends came to 8 bases. The CDR3 length is 14 residues. Germline CDR1 and CDR2: KGHSH and LQKENI.

This clonotype was detected many times. The V gene is TRBV12-3 or TRBV12-4, the J gene TRBJ2-7, with D possibly being TRBD2 (6 bases). With 0 bases removed from V and 5 bases from J, the gap between germline ends came to 14 bases. The CDR3 runs to 15 residues. CDR3 DNA: TGTGCCAGCAGTTTAGCGCGGCTAGCGTCCCACGAGCAGTACTTC. The encoded protein is CASSLARLASHEQYF.

This chain links TRBV5-1 with TRBJ2-1; no definite D call. The CDR3 sequence is 13 residues long. Germline CDR1 SGHRS, CDR2 YFSETQ. Trimming took 1 base from V and 6 from J, leaving 8 bases between them. Here the CDR3 DNA reads TGCGCCAGCAGCTTGATGGGGTCCAATGAGCAGTTCTTC. This encodes CASSLMGSNEQFF.

This sequence joins TRBV7-3 and TRBJ2-1; TRBD2 matches at 7 bases. The germline V gene has CDR1 SGHTA and CDR2 FQGTGA. The CDR3 runs 15 residues. Trimming took 4 bases from V and 2 from J; bases not matched to a gene: 5. The CDR3 reads CASSSPGLPYNEQFF. The DNA for the CDR3 is TGTGCCAGCAGCTCCCCGGGACTACCCTACAATGAGCAGTTCTTC.

There are many counts of this clonotype. This chain links TRBV2 with TRBJ1-5, with 10 bases identical to TRBD1. CDR1 SNHLY and CDR2 FYNNEI come from the germline V gene. Trimming cost V 6 bases and J 2 bases; bases outside gene matches: 13. CDR3 length equals 18 residues. As DNA, the CDR3 is TGTGCCAGCAGCCAACCCCGGGACAGGGGATCGGGCAATCAGCCCCAGCATTTT. Translation: CASSQPRDRGSGNQPQHF.

The table lists this clonotype with many counts. The gene calls are TRBV7-9 and TRBJ2-7; D is possibly TRBD2 (6 bases). CDR3 size: 16 residues. V lost 4 bases to trimming and J lost 0 bases, with 16 bases between them. Germline V lookup: CDR1 SEHNR, CDR2 FQNEAQ (reference sequence). For the CDR3, the DNA is TGTGCCAGCAGCTCCCGTATCCCCGGGAGCTCCTACGAGCAGTACTTC. Its protein is CASSSRIPGSSYEQYF.

This clonotype showed up just a few times. The chain recombines TRBV18 with TRBJ1-2; D gene ambiguous. Germline CDR1 is KGHSH and CDR2 is LQKENI. V was shortened by 2 bases and J by 3 bases, with 13 bases between the two germline ends. The CDR3 contains 15 residues. The CDR3 here is CASSPTPGWDYGYTF. The CDR3, as DNA: TGTGCCAGCTCACCAACACCTGGATGGGACTATGGCTACACCTTC.

A few counts support this clonotype. The chain carries TRBV7-2 and TRBJ1-4; TRBD1 aligns across 8 bases. Germline assignment: CDR1 SGHTA and CDR2 FQGNSA. The V and J ends lost 1 base and 6 bases, in that order; junction bases with no gene match: 7. The CDR3 contains 16 residues. CDR3 coding DNA: TGTGCCAGCAGCTTAGTCGGCGGACAGGGTTATGAAAAACTGTTTTTT. Amino acid sequence: CASSLVGGQGYEKLFF. Based on the CDR3 plus reference TRBV7-2 and TRBJ1-4, the full variable domain is GAGVSQSPSNKVTEKGKDVELRCDPISGHTALYWYRQSLGQGLEFLIYFQGNSAPDKSGLPSDRFSAERTGGSVSTLTIQRTQQEDSAVYLCASSLVGGQGYEKLFFGSGTQLSVL.

This clonotype was counted many times. The chain recombines TRBV5-1 with TRBJ2-2; 10 positions agree with TRBD1. Germline values: CDR1 SGHRS, CDR2 YFSETQ. With 4 bases clipped from V and 7 bases from J, the junction kept 10 bases outside the gene matches. The CDR3 has 16 amino acids. In DNA, the CDR3 is TGCGCCAGCAGCCTCCGGGACAGGGGCGTCGACGGGGAGCTGTTTTTT. Amino acid sequence: CASSLRDRGVDGELFF.

This clonotype was detected many times. J is TRBJ2-1 and V is TRBV10-3; no reliable D call. V dropped 2 bases and J dropped 7 bases, with 12 bases sitting between them. The CDR3 consists of 14 residues. Germline V CDR1 and CDR2: ENHRY, SYGVKD. CDR3 sequence (DNA): TGTGCCATCAGTGAGCGTCAGTTTGAGAATGAGCAGTTCTTC. Translation gives CAISERQFENEQFF.

This clonotype was seen once. This CDR3 is CASSFRDRGSNEQFF. DNA for the CDR3: TGTGCCAGCAGCTTCCGGGACAGGGGGTCCAATGAGCAGTTCTTC. V usage is TRBV5-6 and J usage is TRBJ2-1; 11 bases line up with TRBD1. V lost 2 bases and J lost 6; bases outside the gene matches: 4. Germline loops: CDR1 SGHDT, CDR2 YYEEEE. The CDR3 totals 15 residues.

The chain employs TRBV24-1 and TRBJ2-1; D gene unclear. Germline-derived CDR1 and CDR2 are KGHDR and SFDVKD. CDR3 size: 14 residues. V lost 5 bases and J lost 0, with 7 bases in between. This CDR3 is CATSVDNSYNEQFF. For the CDR3, the DNA is TGTGCCACCAGTGTTGACAACTCCTACAATGAGCAGTTCTTC.

In its sample, this clonotype was seen many times. CDR3 DNA: TGTGCCAGCAGTTACCCCGGACAGGAGAACTATGGCTACACCTTC. Its translation is CASSYPGQENYGYTF. The chain uses TRBV6-5 and TRBJ1-2, with 7 bases matching TRBD1. Germline trimming cut 2 bases from V and 2 bases from J; bases unmatched to any gene: 5. This CDR3 is built from 15 residues. CDR1 is MNHEY and CDR2 is SVGAGI in the germline V gene.

The V gene is TRBV12-3 or TRBV12-4, the J gene TRBJ2-3; 9 bases are a match to TRBD2. The length of the CDR3 is 16 residues. After removal of 7 bases from V and 4 bases from J, the junction contained 12 bases not matched to a gene. The CDR3 spells CASNRPGTSIADTQYF. DNA of the CDR3: TGTGCCAGCAATCGGCCCGGGACTAGCATCGCAGATACGCAGTATTTT.

A few counts support this clonotype. The chain has TRBV10-3 and TRBJ2-3; TRBD1 matches at 8 bases. The ends lost 3 bases at V and 3 bases at J; junction bases unmatched: 5. Germline V gene sequence: CDR1 ENHRY, CDR2 SYGVKD. CDR3 length: 15 amino acids. The CDR3 nucleotides are TGTGCCATCAGTGACGGACAGGGAGGTACAGATACGCAGTATTTT. Residues: CAISDGQGGTDTQYF.

This clonotype has at least ten counts. The chain couples TRBV7-9 to TRBJ1-5; D is unclear. The CDR3 covers 15 residues. Trimming took off 1 base at V and 0 bases at J, with 7 bases between the two ends. Germline-derived CDR1 and CDR2 are SEHNR and FQNEAQ (reference sequence). This CDR3 is CASSLGTLSNQPQHF. The DNA for the CDR3 is TGTGCCAGCAGCTTAGGCACACTTAGCAATCAGCCCCAGCATTTT. Full variable domain (rest looked up from reference TRBV7-9 and TRBJ1-5): DTGVSQNPRHKITKRGQNVTFRCDPISEHNRLYWYRQTLGQGPEFLTYFQNEAQLEKSRLLSDRFSAERPKGSFSTLEIQRTEQGDSAMYLCASSLGTLSNQPQHFGDGTRLSIL.

This clonotype was recorded many times. The chain joins TRBV12-3 or TRBV12-4 to TRBJ1-2; 7 nucleotides align to TRBD1. J was trimmed by 0 bases and V by 7 bases; bases with no gene match: 5. The CDR3 has 14 residues. The CDR3 is CASTGQAANYGYTF. DNA of the CDR3: TGTGCCAGCACAGGACAGGCTGCTAACTATGGCTACACCTTC.